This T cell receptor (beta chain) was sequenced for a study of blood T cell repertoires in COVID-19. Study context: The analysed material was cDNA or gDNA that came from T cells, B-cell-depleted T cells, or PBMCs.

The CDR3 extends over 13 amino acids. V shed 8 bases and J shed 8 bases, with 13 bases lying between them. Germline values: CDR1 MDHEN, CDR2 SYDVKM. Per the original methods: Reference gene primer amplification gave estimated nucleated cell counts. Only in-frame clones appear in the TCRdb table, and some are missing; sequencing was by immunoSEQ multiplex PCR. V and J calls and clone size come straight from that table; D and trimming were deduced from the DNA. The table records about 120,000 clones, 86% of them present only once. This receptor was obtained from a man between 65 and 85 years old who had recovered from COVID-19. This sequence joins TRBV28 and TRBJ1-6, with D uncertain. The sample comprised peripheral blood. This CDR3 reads CASRRAGDSPLHF. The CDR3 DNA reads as TGTGCCAGCCGACGTGCAGGTGATTCACCCCTCCACTTT. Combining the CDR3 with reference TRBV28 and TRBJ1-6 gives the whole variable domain DVKVTQSSRYLVKRTGEKVFLECVQDMDHENMFWYRQDPGLGLRLIYFSYDVKMKEKGDIPEGYSVSREKKERFSLILESASTNQTSMYLCASRRAGDSPLHFGNGTRLTVT.